The clone carrying this T cell receptor (beta chain) was seen once. The record originates from a study of blood T cell repertoires in COVID-19. Study information: COVID-19 samples collected from the United States, Italy and Spain covered acute and convalescent phases. Nucleic acid was either cDNA or gDNA, and it came from T cells, B-cell-depleted T cells, or PBMCs.

Per the germline V gene, CDR1 is LNHDA and CDR2 is SQIVND (reference sequence). This CDR3 has 15 residues. V was clipped by 6 bases and J by 7 bases, with 19 bases between them. Repertoires were generated with immunoSEQ multiplex PCR, while TCRdb's copy carries only in-frame clones and drops some. The repertoire holds tens of thousands of clones, with about 70% as singletons. The J gene is TRBJ2-1, the V gene TRBV19; D perhaps matches TRBD1 (8 bases). This clonotype was obtained from a human donor in a cohort sampled during active COVID-19. Sequenced input: peripheral blood. The CDR3 DNA sequence: TGTGCCAGTAGCGGGTTCACAGGGGGGGGGAATGAGCAGTTCTTC. This translates into CASSGFTGGGNEQFF.